Each of the 24 T cell receptor beta chains below was sequenced from the same sample in a study of T cell responses to AZD1222 COVID-19 vaccine. Generated by immunoSEQ multiplex PCR, the TCRdb table keeps only in-frame clones and is missing some. The sample includes about 140,000 clones, 90% to 95% of them seen just once. The specimen was peripheral blood, collected 28 days after the second AZD1222 dose. All receptors come from an adult who received the AZD1222 COVID-19 vaccine.

V is TRBV18 and J is TRBJ1-3; D is possibly TRBD1 (5 bases). This CDR3 region has 15 residues. V was shortened by 2 bases and J by 4 bases, with 12 bases between the two germline ends. Germline CDR1 KGHSH, CDR2 LQKENI. The CDR3 nucleotides read TGTGCCAGCTCACCATGGAAGGGGCCCGGAAACACCATATATTTT. Translated: CASSPWKGPGNTIYF.

The chain joins TRBV5-6 to TRBJ1-2, with TRBD1 identical over 8 bases. The J segment lost 2 bases and the V segment lost 0 bases, leaving 9 bases of the junction unmatched. Germline V gives CDR1 SGHDT, CDR2 YYEEEE. The CDR3 is 17 residues long. CDR3 sequence (DNA): TGTGCCAGCAGCTTGGCGGGGGGGACAGGCAGAAACTATGGCTACACCTTC. Residues: CASSLAGGTGRNYGYTF.

This rearrangement joins TRBV19 to TRBJ2-1; tentatively, D is TRBD1 or TRBD2 (6 bases each). Trimming pared 3 bases from V and 5 bases from J, leaving 8 bases between. This CDR3 is 13 amino acids long. Germline CDR1 is LNHDA and CDR2 is SQIVND (reference sequence). The CDR3 sequence: CASSIGGHNEQFF. CDR3 coding DNA: TGTGCCAGTAGTATCGGGGGCCACAATGAGCAGTTCTTC.

The rearrangement joins TRBV5-5 to TRBJ1-5; D may be TRBD1 (6 bases). Germline CDR1 SGHKS, CDR2 YYEKEE (reference sequence). The CDR3 is 14 amino acids. V was clipped by 3 bases and J by 2 bases, with 9 bases between them. The CDR3 here is CASSWTAGNQPQHF. CDR3 nucleotides: TGTGCCAGCAGCTGGACAGCCGGCAATCAGCCCCAGCATTTT.

This clone was seen a single time. J is TRBJ1-5 and V is TRBV12-3 or TRBV12-4, with D unresolved. V shed 3 bases and J shed 4 bases, with 4 bases lying between them. The CDR3 consists of 12 residues. CDR3 sequence reads: CASSFRNQPQHF. DNA for the CDR3: TGTGCCAGCAGTTTCCGTAATCAGCCCCAGCATTTT.

This rearrangement joins TRBV6-5 to TRBJ1-3; D is unclear. CDR1 is MNHEY, CDR2 SVGAGI, per germline. The CDR3 is made up of 16 amino acids. Trimming took 0 bases from V and 4 from J, leaving 13 bases between them. CDR3 DNA: TGTGCCAGCAGTTACTCACGGGATCTTGGAGGAAACACCATATATTTT. The encoded protein is CASSYSRDLGGNTIYF.

The chain combines TRBV6-5 with TRBJ2-3, with 9 bases that match TRBD2. Germline assignment: CDR1 MNHEY and CDR2 SVGAGI. The CDR3 is made up of 15 amino acids. The trim removed 4 bases at V and 2 bases at J, leaving 4 bases unmatched. The CDR3 bases are TGTGCCAGCAGTTCGCGGGGGGGTTACACAGATACGCAGTATTTT. Its translation is CASSSRGGYTDTQYF.

V is TRBV18 and J is TRBJ2-3, with 8 positions matching TRBD2. V gave up 1 base and J gave up 6 bases; unmatched junction bases: 6. This CDR3 has 15 residues. The germline gives CDR1 KGHSH, CDR2 LQKENI. CDR3 protein: CASSPLAGFSDTQYF. The CDR3 coding sequence is TGTGCCAGCTCACCACTAGCGGGGTTTTCGGATACGCAGTATTTT.

This rearrangement joins TRBV5-1 to TRBJ2-3, with TRBD2 identical over 8 bases. V lost 4 bases, J lost 4 bases, and 5 bases stayed unmatched. CDR3 size: 14 residues. The germline gives CDR1 SGHRS, CDR2 YFSETQ. In DNA form, the CDR3 reads TGCGCCAGCAGCCCGCGGGGGGACCCAGATACGCAGTATTTT. Translated: CASSPRGDPDTQYF.

The chain has TRBV24-1 and TRBJ1-6; 9 bases map to TRBD1. The CDR3 runs 13 residues. The J segment lost 7 bases and the V segment lost 12 bases, leaving 6 bases of the junction unmatched. Germline lookup yields CDR1 KGHDR and CDR2 SFDVKD. The CDR3 sequence: CASRTGGNSPLHF. Here the CDR3 DNA reads TGTGCCTCACGAACAGGGGGCAATTCACCCCTCCACTTT.

This chain uses TRBV19 with TRBJ1-2, with TRBD1 as a possible D gene (5 bases). The V gene lost 6 bases and the J gene lost 3 bases, with 17 bases spanning the gap. CDR3 length: 15 amino acids. Per germline, CDR1 LNHDA and CDR2 SQIVND (reference sequence). CDR3: CASRPHGAIDYGYTF. Written as DNA, the CDR3 is TGTGCCAGTAGACCCCATGGGGCGATAGACTATGGCTACACCTTC.

The gene calls are TRBV7-6 and TRBJ2-1, with TRBD2 matching over 10 bases. From germline, CDR1 is SGHVS and CDR2 FNYEAQ. V was pared by 5 bases and J by 0 bases, with 4 bases of the junction left unmatched. This CDR3 is 16 amino acids long. CDR3 nucleotides: TGTGCCAGCAGCACCAAGCGGGGGGGCTCCTACAATGAGCAGTTCTTC. Its protein product is CASSTKRGGSYNEQFF.

The V call is TRBV6-5, the J call TRBJ2-7; D gene uncertain. Germline V gene sequence: CDR1 MNHEY, CDR2 SVGAGI. The CDR3 has 13 residues. The germline V and J ends were trimmed by 0 bases and 3 bases, with 6 bases remaining between them. Written as DNA, the CDR3 is TGTGCCAGCAGTTACTCGAAGGACTACGAGCAGTACTTC. Encoded protein: CASSYSKDYEQYF.

This chain's CDR3 is CATRNDGYEKLFF. In DNA, the CDR3 is TGTGCCACCAGGAATGACGGGTATGAAAAACTGTTTTTT. The rearrangement joins TRBV15 to TRBJ1-4; D remains unclear. Germline V gene sequence: CDR1 LNHNV, CDR2 YYDKDF (reference sequence). CDR3 length equals 13 residues. The germline V and J ends were trimmed by 6 bases and 6 bases, with 11 bases remaining between them.

The rearrangement joins TRBV6-2 or TRBV6-3 to TRBJ2-3, with 8 bases identical to TRBD2. Germline V lookup: CDR1 MNHEY, CDR2 SVGEGT. This CDR3 comprises 15 residues. V shed 5 bases and J 4 bases; nucleotides not matched to a gene: 8. CDR3 sequence reads: CASSREAGGADTQYF. The CDR3 DNA sequence: TGTGCCAGCAGTCGCGAGGCGGGAGGTGCAGATACGCAGTATTTT.

The chain couples TRBV28 to TRBJ2-7, with 9 positions matching TRBD1. V lost 5 bases, J lost 3 bases, and 14 bases stayed unmatched. From germline, CDR1 is MDHEN and CDR2 SYDVKM. The CDR3 is made up of 17 amino acids. As DNA, the CDR3 is TGTGCCAGCAGTACTATTACATGGGGGACAGGGAGCTACGAGCAGTACTTC. Residues: CASSTITWGTGSYEQYF.

The chain links TRBV27 to TRBJ1-1, with D uncertain. Germline values: CDR1 MNHEY, CDR2 SMNVEV (reference sequence). Trimming cost V 0 bases and J 3 bases, with 5 bases left between them. CDR3 size: 13 residues. The CDR3, as DNA: TGTGCCAGCAGTTTATCTCCGGACACTGAAGCTTTCTTT. Its translation: CASSLSPDTEAFF.

This clone was detected only once. The chain carries TRBV27 and TRBJ1-5; D gene unclear. The CDR3 loop spans 14 amino acids. The V gene's germline CDR1 is MNHEY and CDR2 SMNVEV (reference sequence). The germline V and J ends were trimmed by 5 bases and 2 bases, with 10 bases remaining between them. CDR3 residues: CASSGSYGNQPQHF. The CDR3 DNA reads TGTGCCAGCAGTGGATCATATGGCAATCAGCCCCAGCATTTT.

The chain couples TRBV9 to TRBJ1-4, with a weak D call TRBD1 (5 bases). The CDR3 covers 15 residues. The ends were cut back, 0 bases at V and 7 bases at J, with 13 bases in the middle. The V gene's germline CDR1 is SGDLS and CDR2 YYNGEE. The CDR3 DNA reads TGTGCCAGCAGCGTAGGCGGGGGGTCTAGTGAAAAACTGTTTTTT. Translated, it gives CASSVGGGSSEKLFF. Complete variable domain (other parts from reference TRBV9 and TRBJ1-4): DSGVTQTPKHLITATGQRVTLRCSPRSGDLSVYWYQQSLDQGLQFLIQYYNGEERAKGNILERFSAQQFPDLHSELNLSSLELGDSALYFCASSVGGGSSEKLFFGSGTQLSVL.

This chain joins TRBV6-5 and TRBJ2-7; no definite D call. V was shortened by 8 bases and J by 3 bases, with 11 bases between the two germline ends. The CDR3 has 12 amino acids. Germline loops: CDR1 MNHEY, CDR2 SVGAGI. CDR3 residues: CASLSEIYEQYF. The DNA for the CDR3 is TGTGCCAGCCTTTCGGAAATCTACGAGCAGTACTTC.

The chain recombines TRBV7-2 with TRBJ2-3; the D gene is possibly TRBD2 (7 bases). The CDR3 loop spans 16 amino acids. V gave up 5 bases and J gave up 5 bases, with 20 bases separating them. Germline V gene sequence: CDR1 SGHTA, CDR2 FQGNSA. The CDR3 DNA follows: TGTGCCAGCAGCCTCCTCGGGGGGCGCCGATTAGATACGCAGTATTTT. Protein product: CASSLLGGRRLDTQYF.

This clone was observed once. The DNA of the CDR3 is TGTGCCAGCAGTCTCTTGGGGGCCCTCTACGAGCAGTACTTC. This encodes CASSLLGALYEQYF. The chain combines TRBV5-6 with TRBJ2-7, with a possible D match to TRBD1 (6 bases). Germline V gene sequence: CDR1 SGHDT, CDR2 YYEEEE. CDR3 size: 14 residues. V lost 5 bases and J 3 bases, leaving 15 bases between the germline ends.

The chain combines TRBV18 with TRBJ2-2, with 9 nucleotides matching TRBD1. CDR3 length equals 16 residues. CDR1 is KGHSH and CDR2 is LQKENI in the germline V gene. J was trimmed by 4 bases and V by 3 bases; bases with no gene match: 6. The DNA for the CDR3 is TGTGCCAGCTCACCTAGGACAGGGGCGAGCACCGGGGAGCTGTTTTTT. Translating gives CASSPRTGASTGELFF.

V and J are TRBV7-9 and TRBJ2-7; D tentatively fits TRBD1 or TRBD2 (5 bases each). Trimming pared 3 bases from V and 0 bases from J, leaving 12 bases between. The CDR3 spans 15 residues. Germline V gene data show CDR1 as SEHNR and CDR2 as FQNEAQ (reference sequence). DNA for the CDR3: TGTGCCAGCAGCTTCTCCGGGACGGTCTCCTACGAGCAGTACTTC. Its translation: CASSFSGTVSYEQYF.